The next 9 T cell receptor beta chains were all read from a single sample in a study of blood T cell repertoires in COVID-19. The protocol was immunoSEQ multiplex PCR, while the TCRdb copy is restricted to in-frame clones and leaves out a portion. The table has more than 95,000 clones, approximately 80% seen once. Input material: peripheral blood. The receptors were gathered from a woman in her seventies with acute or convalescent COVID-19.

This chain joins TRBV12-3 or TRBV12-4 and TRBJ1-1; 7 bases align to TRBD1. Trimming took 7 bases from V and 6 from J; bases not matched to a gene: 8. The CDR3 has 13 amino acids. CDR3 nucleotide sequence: TGTGCCAGCACCCCCTATCAGGGGGCTGAAGCTTTCTTT. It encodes CASTPYQGAEAFF.

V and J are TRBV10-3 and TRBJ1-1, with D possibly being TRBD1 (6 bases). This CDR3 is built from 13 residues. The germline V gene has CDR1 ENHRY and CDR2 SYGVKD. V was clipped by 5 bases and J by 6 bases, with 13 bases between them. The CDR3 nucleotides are TGTGCCATCAGTAACGACAGGTCCTCTGAAGCTTTCTTT. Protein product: CAISNDRSSEAFF.

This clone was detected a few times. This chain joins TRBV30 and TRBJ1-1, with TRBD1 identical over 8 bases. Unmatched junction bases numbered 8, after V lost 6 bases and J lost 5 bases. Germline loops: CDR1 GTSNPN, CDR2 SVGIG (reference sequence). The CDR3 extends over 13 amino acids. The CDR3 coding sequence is TGTGCCTGTGGACAGGGAGGTCTTACTGAAGCTTTCTTT. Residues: CACGQGGLTEAFF.

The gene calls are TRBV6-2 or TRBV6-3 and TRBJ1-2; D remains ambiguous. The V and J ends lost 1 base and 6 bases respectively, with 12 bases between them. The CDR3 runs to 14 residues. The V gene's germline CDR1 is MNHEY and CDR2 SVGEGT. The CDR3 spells CASSYFHTGDGYTF. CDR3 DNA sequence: TGTGCCAGCAGTTACTTTCACACGGGAGATGGCTACACCTTC.

The DNA of the CDR3 is TGTGCCAGCAGCCAAGGGAGGAAAGAGACCCAGTACTTC. Translation gives CASSQGRKETQYF. The chain carries TRBV14 and TRBJ2-5; weak D call: TRBD2 (5 bases). V was pared by 1 base and J by 3 bases, with 6 bases between. Per germline, CDR1 SGHDN and CDR2 FVKESK. The CDR3 consists of 13 residues.

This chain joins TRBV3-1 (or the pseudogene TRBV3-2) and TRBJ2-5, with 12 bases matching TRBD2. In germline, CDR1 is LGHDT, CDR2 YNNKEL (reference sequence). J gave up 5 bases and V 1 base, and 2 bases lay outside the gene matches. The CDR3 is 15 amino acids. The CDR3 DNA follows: TGTGCCAGCAGCCAAGGAACTAGCGGGGGGGAGACCCAGTACTTC. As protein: CASSQGTSGGETQYF.

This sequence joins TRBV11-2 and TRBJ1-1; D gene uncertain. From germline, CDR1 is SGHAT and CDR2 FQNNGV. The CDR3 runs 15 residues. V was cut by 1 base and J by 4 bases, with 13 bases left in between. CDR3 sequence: CASSLGIRRVTEAFF. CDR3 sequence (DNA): TGTGCCAGCAGCTTAGGGATCCGGAGGGTCACTGAAGCTTTCTTT.

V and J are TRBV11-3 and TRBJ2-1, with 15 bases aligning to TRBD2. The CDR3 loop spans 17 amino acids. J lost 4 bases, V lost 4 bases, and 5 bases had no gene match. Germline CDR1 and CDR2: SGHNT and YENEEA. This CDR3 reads CASSSGLAGGPYNEQFF. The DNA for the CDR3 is TGTGCCAGCAGCTCGGGACTAGCGGGAGGTCCGTACAATGAGCAGTTCTTC. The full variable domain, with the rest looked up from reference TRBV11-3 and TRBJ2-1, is EAGVVQSPRYKIIEKKQPVAFWCNPISGHNTLYWYLQNLGQGPELLIRYENEEAVDDSQLPKDRFSAERLKGVDSTLKIQPAELGDSAVYLCASSSGLAGGPYNEQFFGPGTRLTVL.

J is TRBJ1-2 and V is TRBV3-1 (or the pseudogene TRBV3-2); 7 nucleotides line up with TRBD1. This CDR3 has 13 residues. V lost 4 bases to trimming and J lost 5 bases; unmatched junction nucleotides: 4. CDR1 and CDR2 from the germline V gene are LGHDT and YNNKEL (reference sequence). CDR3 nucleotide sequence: TGTGCCAGCAGCCCCGGGACAGCATATGGCTACACCTTC. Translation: CASSPGTAYGYTF.